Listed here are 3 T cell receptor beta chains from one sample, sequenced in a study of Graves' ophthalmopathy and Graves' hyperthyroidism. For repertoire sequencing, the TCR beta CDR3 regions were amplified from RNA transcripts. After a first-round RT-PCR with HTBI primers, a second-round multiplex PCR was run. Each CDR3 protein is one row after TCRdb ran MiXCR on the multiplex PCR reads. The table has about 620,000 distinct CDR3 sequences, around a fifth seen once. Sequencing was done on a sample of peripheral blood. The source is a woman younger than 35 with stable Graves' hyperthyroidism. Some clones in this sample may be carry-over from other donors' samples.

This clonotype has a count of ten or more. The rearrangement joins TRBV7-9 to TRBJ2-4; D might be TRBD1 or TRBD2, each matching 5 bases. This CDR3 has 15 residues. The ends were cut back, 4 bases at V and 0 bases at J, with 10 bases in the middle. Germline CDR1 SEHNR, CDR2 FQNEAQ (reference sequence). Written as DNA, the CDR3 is TGTGCCAGCAGCTACGGGACCTTAGCCAAAAACATTCAGTACTTC. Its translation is CASSYGTLAKNIQYF.

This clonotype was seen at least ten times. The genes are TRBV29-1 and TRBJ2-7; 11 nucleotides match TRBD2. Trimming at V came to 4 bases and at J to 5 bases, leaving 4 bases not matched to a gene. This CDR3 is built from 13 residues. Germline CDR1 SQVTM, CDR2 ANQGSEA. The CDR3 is CSVGLAGGNEQYF. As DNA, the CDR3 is TGCAGCGTTGGCCTAGCGGGAGGAAACGAGCAGTACTTC.

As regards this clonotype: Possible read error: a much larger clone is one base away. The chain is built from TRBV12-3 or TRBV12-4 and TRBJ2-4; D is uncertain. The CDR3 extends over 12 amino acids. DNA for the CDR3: TGTGCCAGCAGCCGCGCCGATAACATTAAGTACTTC. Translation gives CASSRADNIKYF.